This TCR beta chain was found in a study of blood T cell repertoires in COVID-19. The length of the CDR3 is 14 residues. Germline V gene data show CDR1 as SSHAT and CDR2 as FNYEAQ (reference sequence). Profiling relied on immunoSEQ multiplex PCR, and the TCRdb table lists in-frame clones only, not all of them. Seen here are around 140,000 clones, about 87% observed once, and the top ten hold less than 45%. A note on this clone: Its ends do not fully match the called genes, so a read error is possible.

The V call is TRBV7-7, the J call TRBJ2-2, with D hard to call. The sequenced sample was peripheral blood. The TCR sequence derives from a man between 45 and 60 years old who had recovered from COVID-19. The CDR3 is CASSLDLNTGELFF. DNA of the CDR3: TGTGCTAGCAGCTTAGATCTGAACACCGGGGAGCTGTTTTTT.